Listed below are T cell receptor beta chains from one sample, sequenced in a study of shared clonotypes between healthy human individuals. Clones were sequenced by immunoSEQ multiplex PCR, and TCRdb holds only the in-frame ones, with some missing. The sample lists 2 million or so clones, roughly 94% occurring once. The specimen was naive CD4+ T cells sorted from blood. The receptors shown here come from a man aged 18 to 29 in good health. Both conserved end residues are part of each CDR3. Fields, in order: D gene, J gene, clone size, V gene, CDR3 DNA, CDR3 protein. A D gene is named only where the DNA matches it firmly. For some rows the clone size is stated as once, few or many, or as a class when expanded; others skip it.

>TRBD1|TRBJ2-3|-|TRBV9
TGTGCCAGCAGCGCAGGACACGGGACAGGCACAGATACGCAGTATTTT
CASSAGHGTGTDTQYF
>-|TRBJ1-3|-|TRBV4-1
TGCGCCAGCAGCCTCCCTCGCGGGGGCCCCCTCTCTGGAAACACCATATATTTT
CASSLPRGGPLSGNTIYF
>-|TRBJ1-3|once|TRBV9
TGTGCCAGCAGCGAAACAGCTTGGACTGGAAACACCATATATTTT
CASSETAWTGNTIYF
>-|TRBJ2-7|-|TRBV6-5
TGTGCCAGCCGCCGTGACACATCCTCCTACGAGCAGTACTTC
CASRRDTSSYEQYF
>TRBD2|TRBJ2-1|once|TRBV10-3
TGTGCCATCAAACCTAGGACTAGCGGGGGATCCTACAATGAGCAGTTCTTC
CAIKPRTSGGSYNEQFF
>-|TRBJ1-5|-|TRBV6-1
TGTGCCAGCGGATCAGGGGGCAATCAGCCCCAGCATTTT
CASGSGGNQPQHF
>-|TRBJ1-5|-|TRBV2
TGTGCCAGCAGTATGGACGATCAGCCCCAGCATTTT
CASSMDDQPQHF
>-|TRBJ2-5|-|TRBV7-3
TGTGCCAGCAGCTTAATCTGGGTTCCGGACCACCAAGAGACCCAGTACTTC
CASSLIWVPDHQETQYF
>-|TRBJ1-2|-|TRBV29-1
TGCAGCGTTGAAGATACGTTGAACTATGGCTACACCTTC
CSVEDTLNYGYTF
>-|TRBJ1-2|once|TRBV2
TGTGCCAGCAGTGTGGGCAGGGGTTCAGATGGCTACACCTTC
CASSVGRGSDGYTF
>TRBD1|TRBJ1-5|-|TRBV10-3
TGTGCCATCAGTGGGACAGGGGGCGATCAGCCCCAGCATTTT
CAISGTGGDQPQHF
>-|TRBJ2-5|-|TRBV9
TGTGCCAGCAGCCCCCGGGGCACAGAGACCCAGTACTTC
CASSPRGTETQYF
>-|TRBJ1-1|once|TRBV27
TGTGCCAGCAGTTTAGGGCGGATGACTGAAGCTTTCTTT
CASSLGRMTEAFF
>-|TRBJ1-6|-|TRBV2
TGTGCCAGCAGTGAAGCGCTTGTGTCACCCCTCCACTTT
CASSEALVSPLHF
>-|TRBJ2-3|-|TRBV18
TGTGCCAGCTCACCACCGGGACACAGCACAGATACGCAGTATTTT
CASSPPGHSTDTQYF
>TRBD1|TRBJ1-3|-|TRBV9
TGTGCCAGCAGCACTCGAGACAGGGTCCAATCTGGAAACACCATATATTTT
CASSTRDRVQSGNTIYF
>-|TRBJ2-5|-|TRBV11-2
TGTGCCAGCAGCTTAGATCGGAAGACCCAGTACTTC
CASSLDRKTQYF
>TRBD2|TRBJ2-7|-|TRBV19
TGTGCCAGTAGTCGGGCGGGGGGCAACGGCTACGAGCAGTACTTC
CASSRAGGNGYEQYF
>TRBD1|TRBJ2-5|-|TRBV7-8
TGTGCCAGCAGCACGGGACAGAAAGAGACCCAGTACTTC
CASSTGQKETQYF
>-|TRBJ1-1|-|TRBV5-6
TGTGCCAGCAGCCCGCTCGGGGGGCGCACTGAAGCTTTCTTT
CASSPLGGRTEAFF
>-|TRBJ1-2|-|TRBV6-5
TGTGCCAGCAGTTACTTCCCAGGGACCTACACCTTC
CASSYFPGTYTF
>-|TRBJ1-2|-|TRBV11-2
TGTGCCAGCAGCTTAGTTAGTGGGACAAAACTGCTCGCTGGCTACACCTTC
CASSLVSGTKLLAGYTF
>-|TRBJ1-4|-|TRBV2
TGTGCCAGCACAGAACGGGGTGAAATTCTGGAAAAACTGTTTTTT
CASTERGEILEKLFF
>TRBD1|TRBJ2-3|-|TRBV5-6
TGTGCCAGCCACCAGGGGGCCTCCACAGATACGCAGTATTTT
CASHQGASTDTQYF
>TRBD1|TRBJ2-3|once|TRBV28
TGTGCCAGCAGTTTCGGATACAGGGGGCCGGCAGATACGCAGTATTTT
CASSFGYRGPADTQYF
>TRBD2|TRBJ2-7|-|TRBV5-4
TGTGCCAGCAGCCCGGGAGGCTTGACCTACGAGCAGTACTTC
CASSPGGLTYEQYF
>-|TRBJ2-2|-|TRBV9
TGTGCCAGCAGCGTACAAAGCGGGAACACCGGGGAGCTGTTTTTT
CASSVQSGNTGELFF
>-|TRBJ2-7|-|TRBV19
TGTGCCAGTAGTATTAAGGAGGGACCGAACTACGAGCAGTACTTC
CASSIKEGPNYEQYF
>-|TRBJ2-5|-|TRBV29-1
TGCAGCGTCCGCCAAGAGACCCAGTACTTC
CSVRQETQYF
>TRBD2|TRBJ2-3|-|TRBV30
TGTGCCTGGAGTAAAACTAGCGGATTAAGCACAGATACGCAGTATTTT
CAWSKTSGLSTDTQYF
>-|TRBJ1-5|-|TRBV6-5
TGTGCCAGCAGTTACTCGAAGGAGACGCCCCAGCATTTT
CASSYSKETPQHF
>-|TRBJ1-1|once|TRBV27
TGTGCCAGCAGCCTCAACAGGCCGTGGGCGAACACTGAAGCTTTCTTT
CASSLNRPWANTEAFF
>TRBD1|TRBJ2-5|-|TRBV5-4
TGTGCCAGCAGCCATCAGACAGGGCCTGGGGAGACCCAGTACTTC
CASSHQTGPGETQYF
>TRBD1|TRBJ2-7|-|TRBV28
TGTGCCAGCAGTTCCCTCGGACAGGGATGGCGCGAGCAGTACTTC
CASSSLGQGWREQYF
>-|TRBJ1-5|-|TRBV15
TGTGCCACCAGCAGAGAGGGGGGTTGGGGCAATCAGCCCCAGCATTTT
CATSREGGWGNQPQHF
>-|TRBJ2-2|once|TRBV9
TGTGCCAGCAATCCCGACCGAAACACCGGGGAGCTGTTTTTT
CASNPDRNTGELFF
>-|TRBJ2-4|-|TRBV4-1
TGCGCCAGCAGCCAAACCCCCCCCATGCTAGCCAAAAACATTCAGTACTTC
CASSQTPPMLAKNIQYF
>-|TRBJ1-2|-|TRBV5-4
TGTGCCAGCAGCACATACAGGGAAGGCTATGGCTACACCTTC
CASSTYREGYGYTF
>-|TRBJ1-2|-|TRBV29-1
TGCAGCGACTGGGACCCCACCTATGGCTACACCTTC
CSDWDPTYGYTF
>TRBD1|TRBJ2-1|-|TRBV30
TGTGCCTCTAGCCGGGACAGCCACAATGAGCAGTTCTTC
CASSRDSHNEQFF
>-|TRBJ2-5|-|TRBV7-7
TGTGCTAGCAGCTTAGCTTACAGGGCCCAAGAGACCCAGTACTTC
CASSLAYRAQETQYF
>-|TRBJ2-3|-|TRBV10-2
TGCGCCAGCAGAGAGGGGAGGGGGCCAGATACGCAGTATTTT
CASREGRGPDTQYF
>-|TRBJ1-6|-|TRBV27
TGTGCCAGCAGTTTTATAAGGGAATCTTCACCCCTCCACTTT
CASSFIRESSPLHF
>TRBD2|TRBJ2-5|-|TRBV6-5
TGTGCCAGCAGTTACTCGGGACTAGAGGGAGAGACCCAGTACTTC
CASSYSGLEGETQYF
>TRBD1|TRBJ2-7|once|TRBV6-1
TGTGCCCACCGGGACAGCCCCTACGAGCAGTACTTC
CAHRDSPYEQYF
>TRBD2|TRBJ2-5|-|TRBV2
TGTGCCAGCAGGGCCAGCGGGGGAACCCAAGAGACCCAGTACTTC
CASRASGGTQETQYF
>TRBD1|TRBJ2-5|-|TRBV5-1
TGCGCCAGCAGCCTTCGACAGGGGGAGACCCAGTACTTC
CASSLRQGETQYF
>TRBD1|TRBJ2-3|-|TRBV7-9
TGTGCCAGCAGCAGTGGGACAGGGGTCACAGATACGCAGTATTTT
CASSSGTGVTDTQYF
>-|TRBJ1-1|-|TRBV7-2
TGTGCCAGCAGCCCGCCCCCAGGGAACACTGAAGCTTTCTTT
CASSPPPGNTEAFF
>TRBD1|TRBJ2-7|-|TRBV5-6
TGTGCCAGCAGCTTGGACAGGGGGCTGGGCGAGCAGTACTTC
CASSLDRGLGEQYF
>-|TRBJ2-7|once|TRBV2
TGTGCCAGCTTAGGGGATCGCAACGAGCAGTACTTC
CASLGDRNEQYF
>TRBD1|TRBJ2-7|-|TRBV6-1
TGTGCCAGCAGTGCGGGACAGGGATTCGGACAGTACTTC
CASSAGQGFGQYF
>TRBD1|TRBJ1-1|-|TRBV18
TGTGCCAGCTCACCCCGACAGGGTATGGTTGGTTACACTGAAGCTTTCTTT
CASSPRQGMVGYTEAFF
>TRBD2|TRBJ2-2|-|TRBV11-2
TGTGCCAGCAGCTTACTTCTTAGCGGGACTGGGGAGCTGTTTTTT
CASSLLLSGTGELFF
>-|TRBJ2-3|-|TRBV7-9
TGTGCCAGCAGCTTAGGGCGTCTAGTTGTGACAGATACGCAGTATTTT
CASSLGRLVVTDTQYF
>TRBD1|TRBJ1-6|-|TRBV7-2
TGTGCCAGCAGCCCGCTGGGACAGGGATATTTTAATTCACCCCTCCACTTT
CASSPLGQGYFNSPLHF
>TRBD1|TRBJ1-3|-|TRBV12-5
TGTGCTAGTGGTGACAGGGGGACGATTGGAAACACCATATATTTT
CASGDRGTIGNTIYF
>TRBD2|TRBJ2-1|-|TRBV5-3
TGTGCCAGAAGCTTGGTCAAGCGGGAGTGGAATGAGCAGTTCTTC
CARSLVKREWNEQFF
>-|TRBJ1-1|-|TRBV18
TGTGCCAGCTCACGGTCGGAGGGCACTGAAGCTTTCTTT
CASSRSEGTEAFF